The source of this TCR beta chain is a study of blood T cell repertoires in COVID-19 (dated by TCRdb to between 2020 and 2021). A note on the overall study: Samples from collaborators originated in the United States, Italy and Spain and spanned both the acute and convalescent phases of COVID-19. The prospective study material was composed of cDNA or gDNA derived from T cells, B-cell-depleted T cells, or PBMCs. The dataset comprised deeply sampled blood TCRbeta repertoires from subjects exposed to, actively infected with, or recovered from COVID-19. The repertoires were released in a freely available public database meant as a resource for research on the immune response to SARS-CoV-2. Samples were obtained from the ongoing ImmuneRACE study (first 160 participants) and from roughly 1,300 subjects provided by 6 global collaborators. Sample metadata almost always included a de-identified subject ID, COVID-19 status, age in years and sex. Where available, HLA class I and class II types were taken from metadata supplied by the sample provider and were not determined by assay-based typing.

On this clone: What antigen it recognizes has not been identified. No clone much larger than this one lies a single base away; base qualities are absent.

At one collaborating source in Seattle, patients were enrolled during active infection and were followed longitudinally through the course of disease. The collaborating institutions used their own protocols to collect whole blood in K2EDTA tubes. For TCRbeta analysis, collaborator samples were shipped as frozen whole blood, as isolated PBMCs, or as DNA extracted from either sample type. TCRbeta CDR3 regions were amplified from genomic DNA using the immunoSEQ Assay, a bias-controlled multiplex PCR. In the original analysis: Within the assay, amplification of reference gene primers was used to estimate how many nucleated cells each sample contained. To quantify the absolute abundance of each unique TCRbeta CDR3 rearrangement, sequence reads were collapsed and filtered. For each sample, productive Simpson clonality was calculated by taking the square root of Simpson's diversity index across productive rearrangements. Held by TCRdb, this immuneACCESS table contains in-frame sequences only and omits some clones. Under half of the omission traces to an unresolved V gene where checked; the cause of the rest is unknown. V and J calls and clone size are as listed in that table; D and trimming were resolved from the DNA. The sample table contains roughly 440,000 clones; only one count was recorded for 70% to 90% of them. The ten top clones hold approximately 12% of the sample.

V is cut by 2 bases and J by 8 bases, and the space between the germline ends is 11 bases. CDR1 and CDR2 were assigned from the germline V gene as SGHDT and YYEEEE. The CDR3, from cysteine to phenylalanine, totals 13 residues. Only the CDR3 part of the read is kept: 39 bases, read in frame from the first base. Points the paper makes about the study in general: The amount of clinical and demographic metadata varied by source and participant and was provided uncurated.

Rearrangement joined TRBV5-6 to TRBJ1-3; the D gene is unclear. The receptor comes from a woman aged 45 to 65 with COVID-19, enrolled during active disease. Sequencing input: peripheral blood. The CDR3: CASSFGERDTIYF. The bases are TGTGCCAGCAGCTTCGGGGAGAGGGACACCATATATTTT.